One and the same sample provided the 2 T cell receptor beta chains below, sequenced in a study of human T cells and chemical hapten exposure. TCRdb used MiXCR to reprocess the 5' RACE reads, holding one entry per CDR3 protein. Counted here are under 150,000 distinct CDR3 sequences, around a fifth occurring once; the ten biggest clones make up approximately 3%. Blood, whole and unfractionated, served as the source for total RNA extraction. The receptors derive from a human donor in good health.

This clonotype was seen many times. The chain recombines TRBV30 with TRBJ1-6; TRBD1 agrees at 7 bases. This CDR3 has 14 amino acids. The V gene end was trimmed by 0 bases and the J gene end by 12 bases; junction bases not matched to a gene: 8. The V gene's germline CDR1 is GTSNPN and CDR2 SVGIG (reference sequence). CDR3 region: CAWSVGQAAEPLHF. The DNA of the CDR3 is TGTGCCTGGAGTGTCGGACAGGCGGCGGAACCCCTCCACTTT. The variable domain in full, completed from reference TRBV30 and TRBJ1-6, reads SQTIHQWPATLVQPVGSPLSLECTVEGTSNPNLYWYRQAAGRGLQLLFYSVGIGQISSEVPQNLSASRPQDRQFILSSKKLLLSDSGFYLCAWSVGQAAEPLHFGNGTRLTVT.

This clonotype was detected a few times. The J gene is TRBJ2-7, the V gene TRBV20-1; D is ambiguous. This CDR3 region has 12 residues. The germline CDR1 and CDR2 sequences are DFQATT and SNEGSKA (reference sequence). Trimming stripped 4 bases from V and 1 base from J, with 8 bases between. CDR3 amino acids: CSATDGSYEQYF. The CDR3 DNA is TGCAGTGCTACCGACGGGTCCTACGAGCAGTACTTC.